What follows is one T cell receptor beta chain and its context. Its target is unknown. PCR used 60 Vbeta primers and 13 Jbeta primers. TCRdb keeps only in-frame clones here, not all; method: immunoSEQ multiplex PCR. The data hold about 170,000 clones, with around 80% observed a single time. The data stem from a study of cytomegalovirus exposure and HLA in healthy donors. Study conclusions and caveats: Per published accounts, TCR beta sequences correctly predicted the HLA-A and HLA-B alleles of most subjects.

Germline lookup yields CDR1 MNHNS and CDR2 SASEGT. The V end lost 4 bases, the J end lost 2 bases, and 15 bases lay between the germline ends. This CDR3 region has 16 residues. Sequencing was carried out using PBMCs. The gene calls are TRBV6-1 and TRBJ1-3; maybe TRBD1 (5 bases). This receptor was obtained from a woman between 45 and 65 years old in good health and CMV-seropositive. This CDR3 is CASSAHQGSTGNTIYF. In DNA form, the CDR3 reads TGTGCCAGCAGTGCCCACCAGGGATCTACTGGAAACACCATATATTTT.